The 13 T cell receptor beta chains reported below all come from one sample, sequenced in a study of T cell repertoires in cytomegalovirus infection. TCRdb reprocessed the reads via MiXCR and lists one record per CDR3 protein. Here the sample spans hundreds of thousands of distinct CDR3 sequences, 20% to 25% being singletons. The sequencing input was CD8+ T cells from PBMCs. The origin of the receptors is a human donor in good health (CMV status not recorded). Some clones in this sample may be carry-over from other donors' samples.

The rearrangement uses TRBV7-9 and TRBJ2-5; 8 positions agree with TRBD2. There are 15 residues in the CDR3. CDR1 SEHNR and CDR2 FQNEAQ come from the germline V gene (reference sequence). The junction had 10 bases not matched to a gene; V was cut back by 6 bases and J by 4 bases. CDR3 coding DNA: TGTGCCAGCAGTATCGCGGGGGGACGCCTAGAGACCCAGTACTTC. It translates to CASSIAGGRLETQYF.

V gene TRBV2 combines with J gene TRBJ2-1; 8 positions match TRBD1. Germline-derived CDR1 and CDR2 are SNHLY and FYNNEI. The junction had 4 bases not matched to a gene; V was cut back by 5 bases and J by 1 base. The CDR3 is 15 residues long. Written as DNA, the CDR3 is TGTGCCAGCAGTAGGACAGGGCGGTCCTACAATGAGCAGTTCTTC. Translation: CASSRTGRSYNEQFF.

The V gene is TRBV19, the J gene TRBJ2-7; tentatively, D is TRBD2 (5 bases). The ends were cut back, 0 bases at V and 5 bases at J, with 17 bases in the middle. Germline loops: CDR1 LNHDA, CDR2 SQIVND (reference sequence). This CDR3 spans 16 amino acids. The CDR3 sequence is CASSIDASLLGDEQYF. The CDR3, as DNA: TGTGCCAGTAGTATAGATGCCAGCTTACTCGGGGACGAGCAGTACTTC.

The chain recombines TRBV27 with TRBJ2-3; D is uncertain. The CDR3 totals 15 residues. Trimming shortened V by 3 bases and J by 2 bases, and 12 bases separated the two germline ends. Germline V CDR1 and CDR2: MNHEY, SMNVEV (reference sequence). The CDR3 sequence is CASSFRPHFTDTQYF. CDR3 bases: TGTGCCAGCAGTTTCCGGCCCCACTTCACAGATACGCAGTATTTT.

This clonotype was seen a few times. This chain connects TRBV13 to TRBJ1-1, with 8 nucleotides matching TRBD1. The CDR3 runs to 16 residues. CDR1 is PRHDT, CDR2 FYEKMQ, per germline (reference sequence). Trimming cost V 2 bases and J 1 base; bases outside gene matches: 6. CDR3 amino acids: CASSLWQGAWNTEAFF. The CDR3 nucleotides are TGTGCCAGCAGCTTATGGCAGGGGGCGTGGAACACTGAAGCTTTCTTT. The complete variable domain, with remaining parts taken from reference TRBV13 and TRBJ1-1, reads AAGVIQSPRHLIKEKRETATLKCYPIPRHDTVYWYQQGPGQDPQFLISFYEKMQSDKGSIPDRFSAQQFSDYHSELNMSSLELGDSALYFCASSLWQGAWNTEAFFGQGTRLTVV.

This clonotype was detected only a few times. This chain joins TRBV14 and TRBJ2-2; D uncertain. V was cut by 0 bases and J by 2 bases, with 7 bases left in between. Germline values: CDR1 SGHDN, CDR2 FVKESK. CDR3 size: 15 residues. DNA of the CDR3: TGTGCCAGCAGCCAAGATTGGGCAAACACCGGGGAGCTGTTTTTT. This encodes CASSQDWANTGELFF.

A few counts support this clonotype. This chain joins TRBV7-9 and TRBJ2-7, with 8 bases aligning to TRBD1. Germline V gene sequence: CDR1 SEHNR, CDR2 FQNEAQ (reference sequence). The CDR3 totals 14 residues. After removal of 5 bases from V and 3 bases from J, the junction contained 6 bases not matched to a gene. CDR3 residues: CASSPVTGDYEQYV. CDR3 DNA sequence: TGTGCCAGCAGCCCAGTGACAGGGGACTACGAGCAGTACGTC.

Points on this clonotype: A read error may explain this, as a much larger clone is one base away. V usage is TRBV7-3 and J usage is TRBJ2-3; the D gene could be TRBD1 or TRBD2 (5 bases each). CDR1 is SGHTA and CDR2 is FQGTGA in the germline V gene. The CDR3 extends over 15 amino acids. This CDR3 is CTSSLRGTRTDTQYF. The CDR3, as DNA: TGTACCAGCAGCCTCCGTGGGACCCGCACAGATACGCAGTATTTT.

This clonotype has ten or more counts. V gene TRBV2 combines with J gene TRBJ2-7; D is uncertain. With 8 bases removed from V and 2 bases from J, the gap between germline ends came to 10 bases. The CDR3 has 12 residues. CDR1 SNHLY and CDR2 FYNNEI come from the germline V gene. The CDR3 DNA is TGTGCCAGCCACTCTGGACCCTACGAGCAGTACTTC. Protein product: CASHSGPYEQYF.

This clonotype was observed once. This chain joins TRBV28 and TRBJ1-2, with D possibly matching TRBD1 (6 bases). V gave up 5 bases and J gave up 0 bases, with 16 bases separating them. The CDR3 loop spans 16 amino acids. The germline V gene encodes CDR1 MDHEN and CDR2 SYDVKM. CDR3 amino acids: CASSATGTRSNYGYTF. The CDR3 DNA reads TGTGCCAGCAGTGCAACCGGGACACGATCTAACTATGGCTACACCTTC.

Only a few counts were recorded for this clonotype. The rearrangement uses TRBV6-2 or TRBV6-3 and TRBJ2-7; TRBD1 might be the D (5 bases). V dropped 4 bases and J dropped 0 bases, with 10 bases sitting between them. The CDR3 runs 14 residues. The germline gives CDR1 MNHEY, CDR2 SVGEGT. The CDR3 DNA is TGTGCCAGCAGTTTCGACAGCCCCTCCTACGAGCAGTACGTC. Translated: CASSFDSPSYEQYV.

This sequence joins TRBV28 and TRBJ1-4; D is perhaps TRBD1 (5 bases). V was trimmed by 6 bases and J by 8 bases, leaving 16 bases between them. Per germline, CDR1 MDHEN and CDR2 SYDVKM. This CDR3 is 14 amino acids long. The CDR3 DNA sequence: TGTGCCAGCAGCCCACCAGGGATAGTGGAAAAACTGTTTTTT. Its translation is CASSPPGIVEKLFF.

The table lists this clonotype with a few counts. The CDR3 protein is CASSLSPDQPQHF. CDR3 coding DNA: TGTGCCAGCAGTTTATCTCCAGATCAGCCCCAGCATTTT. The rearrangement joins TRBV28 to TRBJ1-5; D gene uncertain. The CDR3 is 13 amino acids. V gave up 1 base and J gave up 5 bases, with 6 bases separating them. Germline loops: CDR1 MDHEN, CDR2 SYDVKM.